This TCR beta chain was profiled in a study of blood T cell repertoires in COVID-19 (dated by TCRdb to 2018 to 2021). Study-level background: Collaborator samples came from the United States, Italy and Spain and covered acute and convalescent phases of COVID-19. The material from the prospective study consisted of cDNA or gDNA derived from T cells, B-cell-depleted T cells, or PBMCs. The sample metadata nearly always contained a de-identified subject ID, COVID-19 status, age in years and sex. Where HLA class I and class II types were available, the types were taken from metadata supplied by the sample provider, not from assay-based typing. The repertoires were made available in a free public database intended to serve as a resource for research on the immune response to SARS-CoV-2. The dataset comprised deeply sampled blood TCRbeta repertoires from subjects exposed to, actively infected with, or recovered from COVID-19. The samples were drawn from the first 160 participants of the ongoing ImmuneRACE study and from more than 1,000 subjects provided by 6 global collaborators.

V has 5 bases trimmed and J has 5 bases trimmed; junction bases matching no gene number 5. From the germline V gene (reference sequence), CDR1 is MNHNY and CDR2 is SVGAGI. From the cysteine up to the phenylalanine, the CDR3 has a length of 13 residues. Only the CDR3 region is kept as DNA, spanning 39 bases read in frame from base 1. Each collaborating institution followed its own protocols to collect whole blood in K2EDTA tubes. For TCRbeta analysis, collaborators shipped samples as frozen whole blood, isolated PBMCs, or DNA extracted from either of those sample types. TCRbeta CDR3 regions were amplified from genomic DNA by means of the immunoSEQ Assay, a bias-controlled multiplex PCR. Per the source publication's procedure: The number of nucleated cells in each sample was estimated by amplification of reference gene primers within the assay. To quantify the absolute abundance of each unique TCRbeta CDR3 rearrangement, sequence reads were collapsed and filtered. For each sample, productive Simpson clonality was calculated as the square root of Simpson's diversity index across productive rearrangements. In its TCRdb copy, this immuneACCESS table keeps in-frame sequences only and misses some clones. Where compared with another copy, unresolved V genes explain less than half of these, and the others have no known cause. Clone size and the V and J calls come from that table; the DNA yielded D and trimming. The sample has under 200,000 clones on record, roughly 87% of them singletons. The top ten clonotypes cover 6% to 7% of the sample.

Concerning this clone: Which antigen it targets is not known. One base away there is no much larger clone; base qualities are not given.

Points the paper makes about the study in general: The amount of clinical and demographic metadata varied by source and participant and was provided uncurated.

The chain joins TRBV6-6 to TRBJ2-5; the junction holds 7 bases that match TRBD2. The sequenced sample consisted of peripheral blood. The sequence was collected from a middle-aged woman with acute or convalescent COVID-19. Here is the DNA: TGTGCCAGCAGTCCTGGGGGGGTCGAGACCCAGTACTTC. Protein translation: CASSPGGVETQYF.